The 28 T cell receptor beta chains given below trace back to one sample, sequenced in a study of radiation and T cells in renal cell carcinoma. TCRdb keeps only in-frame clones here, not all; method: immunoSEQ multiplex PCR. This sample has fewer than 200,000 clones; about 87% occur once, and the top ten carry around 11%. The sample's time point: blood 4 weeks post-SBRT, at nephrectomy. As for treatment: 15 Gy SBRT to primary tumor, nephrectomy 4 weeks later. The sequencing used blood, collected from a patient whose treatment included radiotherapy and nephrectomy. The receptors derive from a woman aged 50 to 65 with renal cell carcinoma.

The V gene is TRBV4-3, the J gene TRBJ1-6, with D perhaps TRBD1 (5 bases). The germline V and J ends were trimmed by 1 base and 9 bases, with 10 bases remaining between them. Germline CDR1 reads LGHNA; CDR2 reads YSLEER. The CDR3 loop spans 14 amino acids. Written as DNA, the CDR3 is TGCGCCAGCAGCCAAGTGGCAGGGACTTCACCCCTCCACTTT. Translation gives CASSQVAGTSPLHF.

The CDR3 sequence is CSVEVGQGATEAFF. The CDR3 DNA reads as TGCAGCGTTGAAGTGGGACAGGGGGCAACTGAAGCTTTCTTT. V and J are TRBV29-1 and TRBJ1-1, with 12 nucleotides matching TRBD1. The CDR3 is made up of 14 amino acids. V shed 1 base, J shed 5 bases, and the junction held 2 bases outside the gene matches. Looked up from germline, CDR1 is SQVTM and CDR2 is ANQGSEA.

The chain is built from TRBV6-1 and TRBJ2-5; TRBD1 aligns across 7 bases. Germline V CDR1 and CDR2: MNHNS, SASEGT. The V segment lost 6 bases and the J segment 3 bases; nucleotides outside the gene matches: 4. The CDR3 is 13 residues long. The CDR3: CASRVTGEETQYF. The CDR3 nucleotides are TGTGCCAGCAGAGTTACAGGGGAAGAGACCCAGTACTTC.

This clone was found a few times. The rearrangement joins TRBV5-1 to TRBJ1-1; D is ambiguous. The CDR3 has 14 residues. Germline-derived CDR1 and CDR2 are SGHRS and YFSETQ. V lost 4 bases to trimming and J lost 3 bases, with 13 bases between them. The CDR3, as DNA: TGCGCCAGCAGCCCCAACGTACAATACACTGAAGCTTTCTTT. Residues: CASSPNVQYTEAFF.

The genes are TRBV7-9 and TRBJ2-2; D is ambiguous. The germline gives CDR1 SEHNR, CDR2 FQNEAQ (reference sequence). V dropped 2 bases and J dropped 6 bases, with 7 bases sitting between them. This CDR3 contains 13 residues. This chain's CDR3 is CASSLTFAGELFF. CDR3 bases: TGTGCCAGCAGCTTAACGTTTGCCGGGGAGCTGTTTTTT.

The CDR3 sequence is CASSHRLAGAYEQYF. The CDR3 region has the DNA TGTGCCAGCAGCCACCGTTTGGCGGGGGCCTACGAGCAGTACTTC. V gene TRBV7-6 combines with J gene TRBJ2-7; 7 bases match TRBD2. Trimming took 5 bases from V and 2 from J; bases not matched to a gene: 9. The CDR3 is made up of 15 amino acids. CDR1 and CDR2 (germline): SGHVS, FNYEAQ. Filled out from reference TRBV7-6 and TRBJ2-7, the complete variable domain reads GAGVSQSPRYKVTKRGQDVALRCDPISGHVSLYWYRQALGQGPEFLTYFNYEAQQDKSGLPNDRFSAERPEGSISTLTIQRTEQRDSAMYRCASSHRLAGAYEQYFGPGTRLTVT.

The chain links TRBV5-6 to TRBJ2-3; perhaps D is TRBD1 or TRBD2 (5 bases each). Germline lookup yields CDR1 SGHDT and CDR2 YYEEEE. V gave up 2 bases and J gave up 1 base, with 20 bases separating them. CDR3 length: 18 amino acids. The CDR3 bases are TGTGCCAGCAGCTTTCCATCCCGGGACCTACTAGGCACAGATACGCAGTATTTT. It encodes CASSFPSRDLLGTDTQYF.

This clone was seen only once. The genes are TRBV18 and TRBJ2-1; D might be TRBD2 (6 bases). Looked up from germline, CDR1 is KGHSH and CDR2 is LQKENI. Trimming removed 0 bases from V and 0 bases from J, with 9 bases in between. This CDR3 has 16 amino acids. The CDR3 is CASSPPSGDSYNEQFF. The CDR3 coding sequence is TGTGCCAGCTCACCACCTTCGGGGGACTCCTACAATGAGCAGTTCTTC.

As concerns this clone: This same CDR3 is encoded by further DNA sequences in the sample. The CDR3, as DNA: TGTGCCAGCAGCGTAGTGGACAGGGGTTACGAGCAGTACTTC. Translated: CASSVVDRGYEQYF. V and J are TRBV9 and TRBJ2-7; 9 nucleotides match TRBD1. There are 14 residues in the CDR3. Germline lookup yields CDR1 SGDLS and CDR2 YYNGEE. The V and J ends lost 0 bases and 4 bases, in that order; junction bases with no gene match: 2.

V and J are TRBV5-6 and TRBJ1-2, with D possibly TRBD1 on 5 matching bases. The CDR3 loop spans 15 amino acids. Germline V gives CDR1 SGHDT, CDR2 YYEEEE. V shed 0 bases and J shed 8 bases, with 17 bases lying between them. CDR3 region: CASSLAAPRRGGYTF. CDR3 sequence (DNA): TGTGCCAGCAGCTTGGCGGCCCCCCGAAGGGGAGGCTACACCTTC.

The V call is TRBV25-1, the J call TRBJ1-1, with 7 positions matching TRBD1. Trimming removed 4 bases from V and 5 bases from J; junction bases left unmatched: 13. CDR1 and CDR2 (germline): MGHDK, SYGVNS. The CDR3 totals 16 residues. The CDR3 spells CASSATHHRGGTEAFF. The CDR3 DNA reads TGTGCCAGCAGTGCCACACACCACAGGGGTGGAACTGAAGCTTTCTTT. Full variable domain (remainder filled in from reference TRBV25-1 and TRBJ1-1): EADIYQTPRYLVIGTGKKITLECSQTMGHDKMYWYQQDPGMELHLIHYSYGVNSTEKGDLSSESTVSRIRTEHFPLTLESARPSHTSQYLCASSATHHRGGTEAFFGQGTRLTVV.

The gene calls are TRBV6-1 and TRBJ1-1; D possibly corresponds to TRBD1 (5 bases). V lost 10 bases and J lost 4, with 10 bases in between. CDR1 and CDR2 (germline): MNHNS, SASEGT. CDR3 length: 11 amino acids. The CDR3 here is CATLRVTEAFF. The DNA of the CDR3 is TGTGCCACGCTCAGGGTCACTGAAGCTTTCTTT.

The chain uses TRBV5-4 and TRBJ2-7; 10 bases map to TRBD2. Germline V lookup: CDR1 SGHNT, CDR2 YYREEE (reference sequence). The CDR3 is made up of 15 amino acids. V lost 1 base, J lost 7 bases, and 8 bases stayed unmatched. This CDR3 is CASSLNGLAGEEQYF. The CDR3 DNA is TGTGCCAGCAGCTTGAATGGGCTAGCGGGGGAAGAGCAGTACTTC.

The chain has TRBV7-9 and TRBJ1-2, with D possibly matching TRBD1 (5 bases). The CDR3 contains 18 residues. Trimming pared 1 base from V and 7 bases from J, leaving 25 bases between. Germline loops: CDR1 SEHNR, CDR2 FQNEAQ (reference sequence). CDR3 nucleotide sequence: TGTGCCAGCAGCTTAGAGGGGTTCCGGGCCGGCTTTTTATCTGGCTACACCTTC. It yields the protein CASSLEGFRAGFLSGYTF.

The V call is TRBV5-1, the J call TRBJ2-7; D is unresolved. The germline V and J ends were trimmed by 4 bases and 4 bases, with 18 bases remaining between them. The CDR3 is made up of 15 amino acids. Germline V gene data show CDR1 as SGHRS and CDR2 as YFSETQ. CDR3 bases: TGCGCCAGCAGCACAAGTTTGGGCAGCAATTACGAGCAGTACTTC. Amino acid sequence: CASSTSLGSNYEQYF.

The genes are TRBV7-2 and TRBJ1-2, with D maybe TRBD1 (6 bases). The germline gives CDR1 SGHTA, CDR2 FQGNSA. V dropped 1 base and J dropped 8 bases, with 23 bases sitting between them. The CDR3 contains 17 residues. In nucleotides, the CDR3 is TGTGCCAGCAGCTTAGAAGGGACACCCAGCGGATCGGGGGGCTACACCTTC. Its protein is CASSLEGTPSGSGGYTF.

The rearrangement joins TRBV6-6 to TRBJ1-2; D might be TRBD1 (6 bases). Between the trimmed V and J ends, which lost 6 bases and 8 bases, there was a span of 10 bases. The V gene's germline CDR1 is MNHNY and CDR2 SVGAGI (reference sequence). The CDR3 runs to 11 residues. For the CDR3, the DNA is TGTGCCAGCAGAGCAACAGGGGGCTACACCTTC. Translating gives CASRATGGYTF.

V gene TRBV7-2 combines with J gene TRBJ1-3; the D is unclear. V lost 2 bases, J lost 8 bases, and 13 bases lay in between. In germline, CDR1 is SGHTA, CDR2 FQGNSA. The CDR3 totals 14 residues. CDR3 protein: CASSLWAEGHTIYF. The CDR3 DNA sequence: TGTGCCAGCAGCTTATGGGCGGAGGGTCACACCATATATTTT.

The genes are TRBV23-1 and TRBJ2-1, with D hard to call. TRBV23-1 is an ORF for which the function is uncertain. V was pared by 5 bases and J by 5 bases, with 16 bases between. This CDR3 comprises 15 residues. CDR3 bases: TGCGCCAGCAGTACCCCAGCGCACCCCAACAATGAGCAGTTCTTC. Translating gives CASSTPAHPNNEQFF.

The chain combines TRBV19 with TRBJ1-5; TRBD1 agrees at 8 bases. Germline loops: CDR1 LNHDA, CDR2 SQIVND (reference sequence). This CDR3 is built from 18 residues. V was pared by 6 bases and J by 1 base, with 14 bases of the junction left unmatched. The CDR3 sequence: CASSGTSGGPRSNQPQHF. CDR3 nucleotide sequence: TGTGCCAGTAGCGGTACCTCAGGGGGCCCAAGGAGCAATCAGCCCCAGCATTTT. The whole variable domain, filled in from reference TRBV19 and TRBJ1-5, reads DGGITQSPKYLFRKEGQNVTLSCEQNLNHDAMYWYRQDPGQGLRLIYYSQIVNDFQKGDIAEGYSVSREKKESFPLTVTSAQKNPTAFYLCASSGTSGGPRSNQPQHFGDGTRLSIL.

This chain connects TRBV6-6 to TRBJ1-3, with D maybe TRBD1 (5 bases). Trimming shortened V by 10 bases and J by 6 bases, and 16 bases separated the two germline ends. CDR1 and CDR2 (germline): MNHNY, SVGAGI (reference sequence). The CDR3 spans 13 residues. The CDR3 reads CATLRPQENTIYF. The CDR3, as DNA: TGTGCCACCCTTCGCCCACAGGAAAACACCATATATTTT.

V usage is TRBV6-5 and J usage is TRBJ1-5; D remains ambiguous. CDR1 and CDR2 from the germline V gene are MNHEY and SVGAGI. The CDR3 contains 13 residues. V lost 2 bases and J lost 5, with 7 bases in between. This CDR3 is CASSYRLDQPQHF. In nucleotides, the CDR3 is TGTGCCAGCAGTTACCGGCTGGATCAGCCCCAGCATTTT.

The rearrangement joins TRBV5-1 to TRBJ1-1, with no clear D. Germline CDR1 reads SGHRS; CDR2 reads YFSETQ. Deletions cut 0 bases from V and 9 bases from J, with 12 bases between. The CDR3 has 13 residues. The CDR3 loop is CASSLGQVHKAFF. In DNA, the CDR3 is TGCGCCAGCAGCTTGGGGCAGGTCCACAAAGCTTTCTTT.

The rearrangement joins TRBV7-8 to TRBJ1-5; D might be TRBD1 (5 bases). There are 14 residues in the CDR3. Germline lookup yields CDR1 SGHVS and CDR2 FQNEAQ. The V gene lost 5 bases and the J gene lost 4 bases, with 12 bases spanning the gap. The DNA for the CDR3 is TGTGCCAGCAGCCCCCGGACATTTAATCAGCCCCAGCATTTT. Amino acids: CASSPRTFNQPQHF.

This chain uses TRBV15 with TRBJ1-1; D perhaps matches TRBD1 (6 bases). Per the germline V gene, CDR1 is LNHNV and CDR2 is YYDKDF (reference sequence). The CDR3 runs 16 residues. V lost 5 bases, J lost 0 bases, and 16 bases lay in between. CDR3 DNA sequence: TGTGCCACCAGCCGTCGACAGGCAAACCTGAACACTGAAGCTTTCTTT. It codes for CATSRRQANLNTEAFF.

The chain employs TRBV7-2 and TRBJ1-1; D is ambiguous. This CDR3 region has 13 residues. Deletions cut 3 bases from V and 1 base from J, with 6 bases between. Germline-derived CDR1 and CDR2 are SGHTA and FQGNSA. CDR3 coding DNA: TGTGCCAGCAGCTTCGCCCAGAACACTGAAGCTTTCTTT. Its protein product is CASSFAQNTEAFF. The full variable domain, its missing parts supplied by reference TRBV7-2 and TRBJ1-1, is GAGVSQSPSNKVTEKGKDVELRCDPISGHTALYWYRQSLGQGLEFLIYFQGNSAPDKSGLPSDRFSAERTGGSVSTLTIQRTQQEDSAVYLCASSFAQNTEAFFGQGTRLTVV.

The chain carries TRBV30 and TRBJ2-1, with 7 bases matching TRBD1. V lost 3 bases and J lost 4; bases outside the gene matches: 6. The CDR3 runs 14 residues. Germline-derived CDR1 and CDR2 are GTSNPN and SVGIG (reference sequence). CDR3 sequence: CAWRGLGQYNEQFF. CDR3 coding DNA: TGTGCCTGGAGAGGCTTGGGACAGTACAATGAGCAGTTCTTC.

CDR3 loop: CASSWGVRGETQYF. CDR3 DNA sequence: TGTGCCAGCAGCTGGGGAGTACGGGGAGAGACCCAGTACTTC. The chain couples TRBV2 to TRBJ2-5; D might be TRBD2 (5 bases). The V end was cut by 6 bases, the J end by 4 bases, with 15 bases between. CDR1 is SNHLY and CDR2 is FYNNEI in the germline V gene. The CDR3 loop spans 14 amino acids.